Sequencing of this T cell receptor (beta chain) was carried out in a study of blood T cell repertoires in COVID-19. As for the study in general: Donors in the United States, Italy and Spain gave samples during acute or convalescent COVID-19.

Patients of the Seattle cohort, enrolled during active infection, were followed longitudinally. Source study methods: Nucleated cell counts were estimated from reference gene primer amplification. TCRdb's table, derived via immunoSEQ multiplex PCR, lists solely in-frame clones and lacks some. That table supplies the V and J calls and clone size; D and trimming were determined from the DNA. The data contain about 120,000 clones, approximately 86% of them singletons. Material: peripheral blood. The sequence was obtained from a woman between 65 and 79 years old with COVID-19, enrolled during active disease.

The CDR3 DNA is TGTGCCAGCAGCTTAGCGATAGCGGGGGCGGGCAATGAGCAGTTCTTC. It encodes CASSLAIAGAGNEQFF. V gene TRBV7-2 combines with J gene TRBJ2-1; 9 nucleotides match TRBD2. The CDR3 contains 16 residues. Germline V gene sequence: CDR1 SGHTA, CDR2 FQGNSA. Trimming took 0 bases from V and 6 from J; bases not matched to a gene: 6.